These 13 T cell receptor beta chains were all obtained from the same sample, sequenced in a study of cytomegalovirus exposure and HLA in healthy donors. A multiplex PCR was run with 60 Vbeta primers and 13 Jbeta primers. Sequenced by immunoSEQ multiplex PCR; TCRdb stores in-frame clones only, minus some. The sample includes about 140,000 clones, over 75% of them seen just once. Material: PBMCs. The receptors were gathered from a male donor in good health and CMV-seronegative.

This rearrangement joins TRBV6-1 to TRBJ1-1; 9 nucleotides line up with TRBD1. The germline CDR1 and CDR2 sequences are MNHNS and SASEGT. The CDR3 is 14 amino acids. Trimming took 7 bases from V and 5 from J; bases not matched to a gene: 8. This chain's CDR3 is CASIFRQGGTEAFF. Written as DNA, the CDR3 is TGTGCCAGCATTTTCCGACAGGGGGGAACTGAAGCTTTCTTT.

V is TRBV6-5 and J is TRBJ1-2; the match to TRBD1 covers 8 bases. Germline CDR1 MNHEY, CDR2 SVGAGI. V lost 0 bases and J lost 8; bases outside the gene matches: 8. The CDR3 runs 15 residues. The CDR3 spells CASSYSVDRGKGYTF. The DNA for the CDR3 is TGTGCCAGCAGTTACTCCGTAGACAGGGGAAAGGGCTACACCTTC.

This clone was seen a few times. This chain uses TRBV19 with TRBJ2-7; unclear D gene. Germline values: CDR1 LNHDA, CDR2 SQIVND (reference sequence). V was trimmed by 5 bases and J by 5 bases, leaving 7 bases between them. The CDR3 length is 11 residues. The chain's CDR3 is CASSGEDEQYF. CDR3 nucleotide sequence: TGTGCCAGTAGTGGAGAGGACGAGCAGTACTTC.

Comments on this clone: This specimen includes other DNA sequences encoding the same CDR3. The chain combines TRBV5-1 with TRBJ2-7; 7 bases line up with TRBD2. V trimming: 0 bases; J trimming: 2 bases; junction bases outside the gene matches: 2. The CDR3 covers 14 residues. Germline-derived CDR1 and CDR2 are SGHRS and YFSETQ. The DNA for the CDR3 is TGCGCCAGCAGCTTGGCGGGAGGACCCTACGAGCAGTACTTC. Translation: CASSLAGGPYEQYF. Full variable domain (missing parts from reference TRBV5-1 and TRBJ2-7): KAGVTQTPRYLIKTRGQQVTLSCSPISGHRSVSWYQQTPGQGLQFLFEYFSETQRNKGNFPGRFSGRQFSNSRSEMNVSTLELGDSALYLCASSLAGGPYEQYFGPGTRLTVT.

The CDR3, as DNA: TGTGCCAGCAGGCTGGGTCAGGCCTACGAGCAGTACTTC. It is translated as CASRLGQAYEQYF. The J gene is TRBJ2-7, the V gene TRBV27; D unresolved. The V end was cut by 6 bases, the J end by 2 bases, with 11 bases between. The CDR3 extends over 13 amino acids. The V gene's germline CDR1 is MNHEY and CDR2 SMNVEV (reference sequence).

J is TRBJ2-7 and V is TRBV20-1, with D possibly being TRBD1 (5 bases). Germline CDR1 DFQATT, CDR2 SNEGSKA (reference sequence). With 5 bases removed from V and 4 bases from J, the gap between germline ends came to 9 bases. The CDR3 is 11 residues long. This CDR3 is CSAYQGYEQYF. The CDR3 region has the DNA TGCAGTGCTTACCAGGGTTACGAGCAGTACTTC.

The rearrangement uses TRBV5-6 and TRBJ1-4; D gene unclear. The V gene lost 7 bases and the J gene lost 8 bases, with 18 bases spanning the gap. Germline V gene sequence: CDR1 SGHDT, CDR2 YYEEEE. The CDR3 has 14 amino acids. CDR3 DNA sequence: TGTGCCAGCCACTTCCAAGCCCCTTTAGAAAAACTGTTTTTT. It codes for CASHFQAPLEKLFF.

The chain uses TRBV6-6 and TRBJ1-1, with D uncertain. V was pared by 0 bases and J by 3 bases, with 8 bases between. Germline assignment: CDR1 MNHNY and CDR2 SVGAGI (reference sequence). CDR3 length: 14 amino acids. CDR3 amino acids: CASSYSTLYTEAFF. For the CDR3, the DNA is TGTGCCAGCAGTTACTCGACACTTTACACTGAAGCTTTCTTT.

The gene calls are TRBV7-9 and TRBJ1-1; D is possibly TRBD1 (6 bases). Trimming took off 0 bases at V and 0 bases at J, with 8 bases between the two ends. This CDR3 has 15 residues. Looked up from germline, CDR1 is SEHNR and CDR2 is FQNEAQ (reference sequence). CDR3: CASSLATGMNTEAFF. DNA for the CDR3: TGTGCCAGCAGCTTAGCAACAGGGATGAACACTGAAGCTTTCTTT.

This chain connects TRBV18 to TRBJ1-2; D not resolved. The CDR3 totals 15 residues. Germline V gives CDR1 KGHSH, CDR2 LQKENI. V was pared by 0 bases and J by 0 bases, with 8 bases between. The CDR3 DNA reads TGTGCCAGCTCACCACCGGGCAGCCCTAACTATGGCTACACCTTC. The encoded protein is CASSPPGSPNYGYTF.

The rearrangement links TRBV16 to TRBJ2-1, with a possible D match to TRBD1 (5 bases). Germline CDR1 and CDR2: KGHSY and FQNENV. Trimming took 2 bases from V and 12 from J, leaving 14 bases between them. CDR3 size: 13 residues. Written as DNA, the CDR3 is TGTGCCAGCAGCCAAATGGGCCCAAGGGGGCAGTTCTTC. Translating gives CASSQMGPRGQFF.

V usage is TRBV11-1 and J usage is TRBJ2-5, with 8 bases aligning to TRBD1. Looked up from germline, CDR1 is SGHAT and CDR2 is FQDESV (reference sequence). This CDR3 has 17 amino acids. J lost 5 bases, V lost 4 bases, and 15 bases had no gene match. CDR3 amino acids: CASSSSFQGARGETQYF. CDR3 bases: TGTGCCAGCAGCTCCTCTTTTCAGGGGGCGAGGGGGGAGACCCAGTACTTC.

Written as DNA, the CDR3 is TGTGCCAGCAGTCCCCGACTGGGGGGAGGAAACACCATATATTTT. Translating it yields CASSPRLGGGNTIYF. The chain is built from TRBV27 and TRBJ1-3; D perhaps matches TRBD1 (5 bases). Trimming removed 5 bases at V and 4 bases at J, with 15 bases between. Looked up from germline, CDR1 is MNHEY and CDR2 is SMNVEV (reference sequence). The CDR3 loop spans 15 amino acids.